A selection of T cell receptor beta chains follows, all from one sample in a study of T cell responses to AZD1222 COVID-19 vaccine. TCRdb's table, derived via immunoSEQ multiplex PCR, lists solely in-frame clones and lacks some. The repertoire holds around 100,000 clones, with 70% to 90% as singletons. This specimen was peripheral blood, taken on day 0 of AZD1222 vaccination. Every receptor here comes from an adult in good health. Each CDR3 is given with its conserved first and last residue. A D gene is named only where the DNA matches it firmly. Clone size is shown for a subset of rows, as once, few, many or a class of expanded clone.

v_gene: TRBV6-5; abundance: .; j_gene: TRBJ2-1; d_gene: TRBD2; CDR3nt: TGTGCCAGCAGTACGGCTAGCGGGACGTCCGATGAGCAGTTCTTC; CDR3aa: CASSTASGTSDEQFF
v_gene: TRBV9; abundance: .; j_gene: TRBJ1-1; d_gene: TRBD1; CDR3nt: TGTGCCAGCAGCCCCAGAGCAGGGGGAAGCTCTGAAGCTTTCTTT; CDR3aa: CASSPRAGGSSEAFF
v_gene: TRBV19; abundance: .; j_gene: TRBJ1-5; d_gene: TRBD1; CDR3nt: TGTGCCAGTAGTACAGGACAGGCTCCTGGTCAGCCCCAGCATTTT; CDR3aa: CASSTGQAPGQPQHF
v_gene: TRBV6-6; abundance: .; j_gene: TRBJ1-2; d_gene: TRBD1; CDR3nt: TGTGCCAGCAGAGGGACAGGGGGCGCCTATGGCTACACCTTC; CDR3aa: CASRGTGGAYGYTF
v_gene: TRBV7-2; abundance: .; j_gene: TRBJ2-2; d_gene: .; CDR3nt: TGTGCCAGCAGCGAACAGGGTGGGACGAACACCGGGGAGCTGTTTTTT; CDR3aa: CASSEQGGTNTGELFF
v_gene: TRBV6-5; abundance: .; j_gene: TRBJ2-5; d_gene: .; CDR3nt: TGTGCCAGCAGCGCTACAGGGCCTCAAGAGACCCAGTACTTC; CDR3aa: CASSATGPQETQYF
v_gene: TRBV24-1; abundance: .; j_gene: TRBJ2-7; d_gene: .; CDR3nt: TGTGCCACCAGTGATACTGACAAGCCCTACGAGCAGTACTTC; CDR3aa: CATSDTDKPYEQYF
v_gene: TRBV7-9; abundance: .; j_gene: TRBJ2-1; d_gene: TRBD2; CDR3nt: TGTGCCAGCAGCGCTAGCGGGAGGAGTTTTGAGCAGTTCTTC; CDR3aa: CASSASGRSFEQFF
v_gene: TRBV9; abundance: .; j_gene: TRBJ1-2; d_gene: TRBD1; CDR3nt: TGTGCCAGCAGCGTAGGAGGGACAGGGGTAACCTATGGCTACACCTTC; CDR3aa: CASSVGGTGVTYGYTF
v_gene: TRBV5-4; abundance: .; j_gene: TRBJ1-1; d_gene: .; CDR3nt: TGTGCCAGCAACGCTGTCGAAGGGGTCCCGATTCAAGCTTTCTTT; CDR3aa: CASNAVEGVPIQAFF
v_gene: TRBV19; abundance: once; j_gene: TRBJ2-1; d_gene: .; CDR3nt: TGTGCCAGTAGGGGGGCCGGGACACGCGAATACAATGAGCAGTTCTTC; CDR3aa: CASRGAGTREYNEQFF
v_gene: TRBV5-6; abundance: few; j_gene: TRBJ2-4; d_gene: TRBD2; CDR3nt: TGTGCCAGCAGCTTGTCTCTTCTCGGGCTAGCGGGACAAAACATTCAGTACTTC; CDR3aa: CASSLSLLGLAGQNIQYF
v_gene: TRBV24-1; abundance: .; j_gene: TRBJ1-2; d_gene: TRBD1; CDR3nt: TGTGCCACCAGTGACCTGGGGACAGGGGGCTGGGGCTACACCTTC; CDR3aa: CATSDLGTGGWGYTF
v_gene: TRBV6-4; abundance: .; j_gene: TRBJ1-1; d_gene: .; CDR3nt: TGTGCCAGCAGTGACTGGGGCTCGAACACTGAAGCTTTCTTT; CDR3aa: CASSDWGSNTEAFF
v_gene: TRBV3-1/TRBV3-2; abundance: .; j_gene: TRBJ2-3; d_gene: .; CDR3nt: TGTGCCAGCAGCCAAGATCGTACTACGCAGTATTTT; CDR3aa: CASSQDRTTQYF